The present entry profiles one TCR beta chain with its context. Produced via immunoSEQ multiplex PCR; TCRdb's table is partial and in-frame only. This sample has around 12,000 clones, with 65% to 85% found just once. These data come from a study of OX40 agonist ivuxolimab in advanced cancers. The receptor was isolated from an adult with an advanced solid tumor such as melanoma, head and neck, liver or kidney cancer. The starting material was CD4+ or CD8+ T cells sorted from blood, obtained in a trial of the OX40 agonist ivuxolimab.

The CDR3 DNA sequence: TGTGCCAGCAGTTACTCGGGAAGCTGGTTGGAGCAGTACTTC. Its protein is CASSYSGSWLEQYF. The V gene is TRBV6-5, the J gene TRBJ2-7; no firm D call. Trimming pared 0 bases from V and 7 bases from J, leaving 13 bases between. The CDR3 has 14 amino acids. Per germline, CDR1 MNHEY and CDR2 SVGAGI.